The clone carrying this TCR beta chain was found many times. Amplified TCR beta CDR3 regions came from RNA transcripts. The HTBI primer set was used in a first-round RT-PCR of the TCR CDR3. Using its own MiXCR run on the multiplex PCR reads, TCRdb lists one record per CDR3 protein. The sample shows roughly 200,000 distinct CDR3 sequences, roughly a sixth of them seen only once. The CDR3 is made up of 19 amino acids. Trimming cost V 3 bases and J 1 base; bases outside gene matches: 8. CDR1 and CDR2 from the germline V gene are SEHNR and FQNEAQ (reference sequence). Uncontrolled infections, other autoimmune diseases, pregnancy or lactation led to exclusion of patients. This sample was included in a study of T cells in Graves' hyperthyroidism and ophthalmopathy.

This TCR was sampled from a woman between 45 and 65 years old with Graves' hyperthyroidism. Sequencing used blood. The chain uses TRBV7-9 and TRBJ2-3; TRBD2 agrees at 15 bases. Here the CDR3 DNA reads TGTGCCAGCAGCTTTAGGGGGACTAGCGGGAGGAGAGGCACAGATACGCAGTATTTT. It specifies CASSFRGTSGRRGTDTQYF.